This T cell receptor beta chain was sequenced in a study of cytomegalovirus exposure and HLA in healthy donors. V dropped 2 bases and J dropped 8; count of bases not matched to a gene: 15. Per the germline V gene, CDR1 is SGHDN and CDR2 is FVKESK. This CDR3 spans 18 amino acids. Generated by immunoSEQ multiplex PCR, the TCRdb table keeps only in-frame clones and is missing some. The sample records 150,000 to 200,000 clones, around nine tenths being singletons. The source is a man aged 18 to 29 in good health and CMV-seropositive. Sequencing used PBMCs. V usage is TRBV14 and J usage is TRBJ2-1; TRBD1 agrees at 10 bases. In DNA form, the CDR3 reads TGTGCCAGCAGCCAAAGACGGCCCTCGGACAGGGGGACCCATGAGCAGTTCTTC. Its translation is CASSQRRPSDRGTHEQFF.